This TCR beta chain is from a study of shared clonotypes between healthy human individuals. Across the whole study: Donors were two women and a few men aged 18 to 49. Used for every donor were three CD4 naive, three CD4 memory, two CD8 naive and one CD8 memory plate.

Study findings and constraints: Naive CD4 clonotypes overlapped across a handful of donors at approximately 5.3%.

The protocol was immunoSEQ multiplex PCR, while the TCRdb copy is restricted to in-frame clones and leaves out a portion. The sample lists more than 2,000,000 clones, 80% to 95% occurring once. Concerning this clone: The antigen is unknown.

Caucasian adults living in Nashville, Tennessee, provided all samples. The CDR3 spans 16 residues. Looked up from germline, CDR1 is WSHSY and CDR2 is SAAADI. Losses at the gene ends were 6 bases for V and 6 bases for J; bases not matched to a gene: 13. The source of this sequence is a man aged 18-30 years in good health. Some clones in this sample may be carry-over from other donors' samples. The chain couples TRBV10-2 to TRBJ2-2; 7 nucleotides match TRBD1. The sequencing input was naive CD4+ T cells from PBMCs. Documented subset: CD45RA+ positively selected. The CDR3 is CASRPGAGGFPGELFF. The CDR3 region has the DNA TGCGCCAGCAGACCCGGAGCAGGGGGTTTTCCCGGGGAGCTGTTTTTT.